The 5 T cell receptor beta chains in this list originate from one sample, sequenced in a study of CD8 T cells in Susac syndrome. RNA in amounts of about 0.5 to 1 ug was reverse transcribed with random hexamers. From the immunoSEQ multiplex PCR reads, TCRdb called clonotypes with MiXCR, one entry per CDR3 protein. This table has roughly 150,000 distinct CDR3 sequences, 95% appearing once. The sequenced sample was CD8+ T cells from PBMCs. The receptors shown here come from a human donor with Susac syndrome.

In this sample, this clonotype turned up once. This chain connects TRBV5-4 to TRBJ2-1; no definite D call. The CDR3 has 14 residues. Germline V gene data show CDR1 as SGHNT and CDR2 as YYREEE (reference sequence). The germline V and J ends were trimmed by 4 bases and 2 bases, with 10 bases remaining between them. As DNA, the CDR3 is TGTGCCAGCAGCCCGGACCTCGCCTACAATGAGCAGTTCTTC. It is translated as CASSPDLAYNEQFF.

The CDR3 loop is CASSLGTPIDTGELFF. The DNA for the CDR3 is TGTGCCAGCAGCTTAGGGACACCGATAGACACCGGGGAGCTGTTTTTT. The chain employs TRBV7-2 and TRBJ2-2; maybe TRBD1 (5 bases). This CDR3 spans 16 amino acids. V lost 1 base to trimming and J lost 3 bases, with 12 bases between them. The germline CDR1 and CDR2 sequences are SGHTA and FQGNSA.

The V gene is TRBV2, the J gene TRBJ1-2; no reliable D call. V lost 6 bases, J lost 7 bases, and 9 bases lay in between. CDR3 length equals 11 residues. Germline CDR1 SNHLY, CDR2 FYNNEI. The CDR3 coding sequence is TGTGCCAGCAGGGGAAAACCTGGCTACACCTTC. Amino acids: CASRGKPGYTF.

This chain uses TRBV27 with TRBJ2-2; maybe TRBD2 (6 bases). Deletions cut 3 bases from V and 2 bases from J, with 7 bases between. Germline values: CDR1 MNHEY, CDR2 SMNVEV (reference sequence). CDR3 length: 14 amino acids. CDR3 bases: TGTGCCAGCAGTTTCGGGAGTAACACCGGGGAGCTGTTTTTT. Its protein product is CASSFGSNTGELFF.

The chain carries TRBV29-1 and TRBJ2-3, with TRBD1 identical over 8 bases. The CDR3 loop spans 19 amino acids. V lost 4 bases, J lost 3 bases, and 21 bases stayed unmatched. Germline CDR1 SQVTM, CDR2 ANQGSEA. Here the CDR3 reads CSVVWFRWAGGKGTDTQYF. Written as DNA, the CDR3 is TGCAGCGTTGTGTGGTTTAGGTGGGCAGGGGGCAAGGGGACAGATACGCAGTATTTT.